These 5 T cell receptor beta chains were all obtained from the same sample, sequenced in a study of cytomegalovirus exposure and HLA in healthy donors. TCRdb's copy holds only in-frame clones and misses some; the assay was immunoSEQ multiplex PCR. The sample consists of 150,000 or so clones, 94% of them appearing once. The sample consisted of PBMCs. The receptor set was obtained from a man aged 18 to 30 in good health and CMV-seropositive.

The genes are TRBV28 and TRBJ1-4; 8 nucleotides match TRBD1. Germline V gene lookup returns CDR1 MDHEN and CDR2 SYDVKM. This CDR3 has 15 amino acids. The junction had 3 bases not matched to a gene; V was cut back by 2 bases and J by 4 bases. The CDR3 spells CASSLRTGFNEKLFF. Here the CDR3 DNA reads TGTGCCAGCAGTTTACGGACAGGGTTTAATGAAAAACTGTTTTTT.

This clone has only a few counts. V gene TRBV6-5 combines with J gene TRBJ1-1, with TRBD1 matching 8 bases. The CDR3 length is 16 residues. Germline loops: CDR1 MNHEY, CDR2 SVGAGI. Trimming cost V 2 bases and J 2 bases; bases outside gene matches: 7. The CDR3 coding sequence is TGTGCCAGCAGTTACGGCAGGGGGCGAATTAACACTGAAGCTTTCTTT. Its protein is CASSYGRGRINTEAFF.

The rearrangement uses TRBV28 and TRBJ1-5, with unresolved D. Trimming took off 8 bases at V and 2 bases at J, with 16 bases between the two ends. This CDR3 region has 15 residues. Germline V CDR1 and CDR2: MDHEN, SYDVKM. The CDR3 spells CASCLPTGGNQPQHF. In DNA form, the CDR3 reads TGTGCCAGCTGCCTACCTACGGGAGGCAATCAGCCCCAGCATTTT.

The V call is TRBV7-3, the J call TRBJ1-1, with D perhaps TRBD1 (5 bases). The CDR3 extends over 14 amino acids. CDR1 and CDR2 (germline): SGHTA, FQGTGA. Trimming shortened V by 2 bases and J by 7 bases, and 14 bases separated the two germline ends. CDR3 in DNA: TGTGCCAGCAGCTTATACCAGGGTCAAAGTGAAGCTTTCTTT. It yields the protein CASSLYQGQSEAFF.

This chain joins TRBV7-8 and TRBJ2-7; the match to TRBD1 covers 7 bases. The germline V gene encodes CDR1 SGHVS and CDR2 FQNEAQ. Germline trimming cut 4 bases from V and 3 bases from J; bases unmatched to any gene: 3. CDR3 size: 13 residues. In nucleotides, the CDR3 is TGTGCCAGCAGCTCCCAGGGGGACTACGAGCAGTACTTC. Translating gives CASSSQGDYEQYF.